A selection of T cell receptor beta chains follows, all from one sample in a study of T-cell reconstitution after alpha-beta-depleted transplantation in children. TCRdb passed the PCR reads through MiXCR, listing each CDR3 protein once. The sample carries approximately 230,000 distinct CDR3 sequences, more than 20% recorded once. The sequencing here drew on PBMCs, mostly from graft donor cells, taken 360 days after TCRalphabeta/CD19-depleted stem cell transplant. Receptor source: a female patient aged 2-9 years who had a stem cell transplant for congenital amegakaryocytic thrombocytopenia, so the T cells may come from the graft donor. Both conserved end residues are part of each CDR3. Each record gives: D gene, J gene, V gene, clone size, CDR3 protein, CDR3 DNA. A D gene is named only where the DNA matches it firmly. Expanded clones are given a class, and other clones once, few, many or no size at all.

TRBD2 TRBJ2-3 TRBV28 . CASSFSPNGREVTDTQYF TGTGCCAGCAGTTTCTCTCCCAATGGGCGGGAGGTAACAGATACGCAGTATTTT
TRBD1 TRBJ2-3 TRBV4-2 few CASSTRDRPTDTQYF TGTGCCAGCAGCACGAGGGACAGACCCACAGATACGCAGTATTTT
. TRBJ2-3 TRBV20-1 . CSARGQSTDTQYF TGCAGTGCCAGGGGCCAATCCACAGATACGCAGTATTTT
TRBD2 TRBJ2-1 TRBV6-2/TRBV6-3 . CASISLAGPSGSEEQFF TGTGCCAGCATCTCCCTGGCCGGGCCTAGCGGGAGCGAAGAGCAGTTCTTC
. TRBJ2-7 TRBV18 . CASSLAGAPYEQYF TGTGCCAGCTCACTAGCAGGGGCGCCCTACGAGCAGTACTTC
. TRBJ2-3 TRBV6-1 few CASSEHWDSSTDTQYF TGTGCCAGCAGTGAACATTGGGATTCTAGCACAGATACGCAGTATTTT
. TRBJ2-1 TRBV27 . CASSFLRDSTRGNEQFF TGTGCCAGCAGTTTTCTAAGGGACTCCACCCGGGGCAATGAGCAGTTCTTC
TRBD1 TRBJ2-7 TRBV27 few CASRPRQGGYEQYF TGTGCCAGCAGACCTAGACAGGGGGGTTACGAGCAGTACTTC
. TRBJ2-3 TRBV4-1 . CASSQSPSLTDTQYF TGCGCCAGCAGCCAGTCTCCGAGCCTCACAGATACGCAGTATTTT
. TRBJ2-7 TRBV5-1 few CASTLAEDTYEQYF TGCGCCAGCACGCTGGCGGAGGACACCTACGAGCAGTACTTC
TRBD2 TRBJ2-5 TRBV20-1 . CSAPTSGGETQYF TGCAGTGCTCCGACTAGCGGAGGGGAGACCCAGTACTTC
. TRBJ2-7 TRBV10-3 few CAISDGGRSYEQYF TGTGCCATCAGTGACGGGGGACGCTCCTACGAGCAGTACTTC
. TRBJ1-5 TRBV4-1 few CASSLLLGTRGNQPQHF TGCGCCAGCAGCCTCCTTTTAGGGACTCGAGGCAATCAGCCCCAGCATTTT
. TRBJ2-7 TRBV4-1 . CASSRGQAMGEQYF TGCGCCAGCAGCCGGGGGCAGGCGATGGGCGAGCAGTACTTC
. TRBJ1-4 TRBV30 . CAWRPGDLNEKLFF TGTGCCTGGAGGCCAGGGGATTTGAATGAAAAACTGTTTTTT
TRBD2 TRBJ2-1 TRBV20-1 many CSVPGLAYNEQFF TGCAGTGTTCCGGGACTAGCTTACAATGAGCAGTTCTTC
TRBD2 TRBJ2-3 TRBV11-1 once CASSLGASGGISADTQYF TGTGCCAGCAGCCTCGGGGCTAGCGGGGGCATTTCAGCTGATACGCAGTATTTT
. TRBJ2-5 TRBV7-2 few CASSTFGRAQETQYF TGTGCCAGCAGCACGTTTGGGCGGGCGCAAGAGACCCAGTACTTC
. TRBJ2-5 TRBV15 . CATSGDGDLQETQYF TGTGCCACCAGCGGGGATGGGGACCTCCAAGAGACCCAGTACTTC
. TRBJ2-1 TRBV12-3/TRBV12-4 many CASSLRAGKVWNEQFF TGTGCCAGCAGTTTACGGGCAGGGAAAGTTTGGAATGAGCAGTTCTTC
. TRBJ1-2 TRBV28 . CASSLPPQNYGYTF TGTGCCAGCAGTTTACCACCCCAGAACTATGGCTACACCTTC
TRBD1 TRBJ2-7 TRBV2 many CASSPDRATHEQYF TGTGCCAGCAGTCCCGACAGGGCTACTCACGAGCAGTACTTC
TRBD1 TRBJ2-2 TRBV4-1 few CASKRTTGRAGELFF TGCGCCAGCAAAAGGACGACAGGGCGCGCCGGGGAGCTGTTTTTT
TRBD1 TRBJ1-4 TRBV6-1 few CASSSRTGFNEKLFF TGTGCCAGCAGCTCCCGGACAGGCTTTAATGAAAAACTGTTTTTT
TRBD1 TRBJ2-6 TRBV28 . CASSLPGQGPSGANVLTF TGTGCCAGCAGTTTGCCGGGACAGGGGCCCTCTGGGGCCAACGTCCTGACTTTC
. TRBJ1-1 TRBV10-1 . CARPGRGAITEAFF TGCGCCAGACCGGGACGGGGGGCGATCACTGAAGCTTTCTTT
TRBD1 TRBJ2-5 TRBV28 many CASSLEQGTIDWTQYF TGTGCCAGCAGCTTAGAACAGGGGACGATTGATTGGACCCAGTACTTC
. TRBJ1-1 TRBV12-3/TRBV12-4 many CASSIKGGQRRAEAFF TGTGCCAGCAGTATAAAAGGGGGGCAGAGACGCGCTGAAGCTTTCTTT
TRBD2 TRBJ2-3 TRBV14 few CASSPIAGGTDTQYF TGTGCCAGCAGCCCCATAGCGGGGGGCACAGATACGCAGTATTTT
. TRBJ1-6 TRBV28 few CASSLLDGSSYNPPLHF TGTGCCAGCAGTCTCCTGGACGGGAGCTCCTATAATCCACCCCTCCACTTT
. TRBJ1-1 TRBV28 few CASVGNTEAFF TGTGCCAGCGTGGGGAACACTGAAGCTTTCTTT
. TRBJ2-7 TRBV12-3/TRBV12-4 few CASSSITHRSYEQYF TGTGCCAGCAGCAGTATCACCCATCGGAGCTACGAGCAGTACTTC
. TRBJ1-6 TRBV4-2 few CASSQDLGTGIYSPLHF TGTGCCAGCAGCCAAGATCTGGGCACAGGGATTTATTCACCCCTCCACTTT
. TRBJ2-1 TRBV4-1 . CASSQDGLRVSGDSYNEQFF TGCGCCAGCAGCCAAGATGGGCTCCGGGTTAGCGGAGATTCCTACAATGAGCAGTTCTTC
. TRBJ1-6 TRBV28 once CASSFRVSSPLHF TGTGCCAGCAGTTTTCGGGTTAGTTCACCCCTCCACTTT
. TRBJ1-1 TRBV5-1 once CASSEQGRGTEAFF TGCGCCAGCAGCGAACAGGGTCGGGGCACTGAAGCTTTCTTT
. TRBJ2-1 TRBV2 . CASRAGDVSYNEQFF TGTGCCAGCAGAGCAGGGGACGTTTCCTACAATGAGCAGTTCTTC
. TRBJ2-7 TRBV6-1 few CASRWYGHGQTYEQYF TGTGCCAGCAGATGGTATGGACATGGACAAACCTACGAGCAGTACTTC
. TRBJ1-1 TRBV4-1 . CASSQDLRGYTEAFF TGCGCCAGCAGCCAAGATCTTCGGGGTTATACTGAAGCTTTCTTT
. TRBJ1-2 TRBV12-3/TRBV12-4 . CASSGRGGYTF TGTGCCAGCAGTGGAAGGGGGGGCTACACCTTC
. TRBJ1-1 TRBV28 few CASRRRIMNTEAFF TGTGCCAGCAGGCGAAGAATCATGAACACTGAAGCTTTCTTT
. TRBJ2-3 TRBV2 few CASSGFGTPSTDTQYF TGTGCCAGCAGTGGGTTCGGGACTCCAAGCACAGATACGCAGTATTTT
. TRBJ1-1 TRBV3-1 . CASSRSSSTEAFF TGTGCCAGCAGCCGGAGCAGCAGCACTGAAGCTTTCTTT
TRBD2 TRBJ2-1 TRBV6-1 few CASSRLAGPLNEQFF TGTGCCAGCAGTCGACTAGCGGGGCCTCTCAATGAGCAGTTCTTC
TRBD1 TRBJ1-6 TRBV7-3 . CASSLSLTPTGFNSPLHF TGTGCCAGCAGCTTAAGTTTAACCCCGACAGGGTTCAATTCACCCCTCCACTTT
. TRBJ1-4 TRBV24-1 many CATSEARGGVDGKLFF TGTGCCACCAGTGAAGCGAGGGGGGGAGTTGATGGAAAACTGTTTTTT
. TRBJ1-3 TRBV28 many CASSLAGVGNTIYF TGTGCCAGCAGTTTGGCAGGGGTTGGAAACACCATATATTTT